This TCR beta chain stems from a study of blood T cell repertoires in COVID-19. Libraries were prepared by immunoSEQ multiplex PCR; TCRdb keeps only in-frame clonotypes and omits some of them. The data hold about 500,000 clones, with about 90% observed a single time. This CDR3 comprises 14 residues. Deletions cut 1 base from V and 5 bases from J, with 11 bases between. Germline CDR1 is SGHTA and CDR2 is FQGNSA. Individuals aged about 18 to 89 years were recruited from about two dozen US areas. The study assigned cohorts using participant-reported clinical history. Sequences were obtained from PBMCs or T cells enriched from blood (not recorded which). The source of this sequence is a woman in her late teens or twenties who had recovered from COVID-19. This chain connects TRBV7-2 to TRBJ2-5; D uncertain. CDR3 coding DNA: TGTGCCAGCAGCTTAGGAGGTACCAGCGAGACCCAGTACTTC. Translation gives CASSLGGTSETQYF.